A selection of T cell receptor beta chains follows, all from one sample in a study of cytomegalovirus exposure and HLA in healthy donors. Measured with immunoSEQ multiplex PCR; TCRdb has only the in-frame clones, and not every one. In the table there are 130,000 to 150,000 clones, 78% of which are singletons. Sequenced input: PBMCs. Receptor source: a man in his forties in good health and CMV-seropositive. Each CDR3 is given with its conserved first and last residue. The order of the fields is CDR3 DNA, CDR3 protein, V gene, J gene, CDR3 length, clone size, D gene. A D gene is named only where the DNA matches it firmly. A row's size may be missing; if present it is once, few, many or a size class.

CDR3nt: TGTGCCAGCAGCCCGATGGGACAGATGAACACCGGGGAGCTGTTTTTT
CDR3aa: CASSPMGQMNTGELFF
v_gene: TRBV9
j_gene: TRBJ2-2
len: 16
abundance: once
d_gene: TRBD1

CDR3nt: TGCGCCAGCAGCTCCTCCACTAGAGGTCCAGGCGAGCAGTACTTC
CDR3aa: CASSSSTRGPGEQYF
v_gene: TRBV5-1
j_gene: TRBJ2-7
len: 15
abundance: .
d_gene: .

CDR3nt: TGCGCGGGAGTTCAAGTTGCGGGAGACGAGCAGTACTTC
CDR3aa: CAGVQVAGDEQYF
v_gene: TRBV29-1
j_gene: TRBJ2-7
len: 13
abundance: .
d_gene: TRBD2

CDR3nt: TGTGCCAGCAGTGACATGGAGGGCGGGGAGCTGTTTTTT
CDR3aa: CASSDMEGGELFF
v_gene: TRBV2
j_gene: TRBJ2-2
len: 13
abundance: .
d_gene: .

CDR3nt: TGTGCCAGCAGTGAACGGAGGGAGACCCAGTACTTC
CDR3aa: CASSERRETQYF
v_gene: TRBV2
j_gene: TRBJ2-5
len: 12
abundance: .
d_gene: .

CDR3nt: TGTGCCAGCAGTCGGACAGTCAAAAACTACGAGCAGTACTTC
CDR3aa: CASSRTVKNYEQYF
v_gene: TRBV6-5
j_gene: TRBJ2-7
len: 14
abundance: .
d_gene: .

CDR3nt: TGTGCCAGCAGCTCGGGACTGGGAACCTCCGATGAGCAGTTCTTC
CDR3aa: CASSSGLGTSDEQFF
v_gene: TRBV7-2
j_gene: TRBJ2-1
len: 15
abundance: .
d_gene: .

CDR3nt: TGTGCCAGTAGTACAGCCGGGACAGGGAGCTCCCACGAGCAGTACTTC
CDR3aa: CASSTAGTGSSHEQYF
v_gene: TRBV19
j_gene: TRBJ2-7
len: 16
abundance: .
d_gene: TRBD1

CDR3nt: TGTGCCAGCACTCTAGCGGGAGACGAGCAGTACTTC
CDR3aa: CASTLAGDEQYF
v_gene: TRBV28
j_gene: TRBJ2-7
len: 12
abundance: .
d_gene: TRBD2

CDR3nt: TGCGCCAGCAACGCACAGGGCCCAGAAAACATTCAGTACTTC
CDR3aa: CASNAQGPENIQYF
v_gene: TRBV10-1
j_gene: TRBJ2-4
len: 14
abundance: .
d_gene: .

CDR3nt: TGTGCCAGCAGCGCTCCAACGGGACAATTCACCGGGGAGCTGTTTTTT
CDR3aa: CASSAPTGQFTGELFF
v_gene: TRBV9
j_gene: TRBJ2-2
len: 16
abundance: .
d_gene: .

CDR3nt: TGTGCCAGCAGTGAAGGGCGGCCCCCTGGGACCCAGTACTTC
CDR3aa: CASSEGRPPGTQYF
v_gene: TRBV6-1
j_gene: TRBJ2-5
len: 14
abundance: .
d_gene: .

CDR3nt: TGTGCCATCAACCCAGGGGAAGCCTACGAGCAGTACTTC
CDR3aa: CAINPGEAYEQYF
v_gene: TRBV10-3
j_gene: TRBJ2-7
len: 13
abundance: .
d_gene: .

CDR3nt: TGTGCCAGTAGTGTACGGGGTATAACCTACAATGAGCAGTTCTTC
CDR3aa: CASSVRGITYNEQFF
v_gene: TRBV19
j_gene: TRBJ2-1
len: 15
abundance: .
d_gene: .

CDR3nt: TGTTCCAGCAGCTTAGCCCTGACTAGGACGAACTACGAGCAGTACTTC
CDR3aa: CSSSLALTRTNYEQYF
v_gene: TRBV7-9
j_gene: TRBJ2-7
len: 16
abundance: few
d_gene: .

CDR3nt: TGTGCCTGGGGGACTAGCTACGAGCAGTACTTC
CDR3aa: CAWGTSYEQYF
v_gene: TRBV2
j_gene: TRBJ2-7
len: 11
abundance: .
d_gene: TRBD2

CDR3nt: TGTGCCAGAAGTGGAGAGTACAGGAGTTTAAATGGCTACACCTTC
CDR3aa: CARSGEYRSLNGYTF
v_gene: TRBV5-3
j_gene: TRBJ1-2
len: 15
abundance: .
d_gene: .

CDR3nt: TGTGCCAGCAGCTTGGCCAGCGGCGAGCAGTACTTC
CDR3aa: CASSLASGEQYF
v_gene: TRBV5-6
j_gene: TRBJ2-7
len: 12
abundance: few
d_gene: .

CDR3nt: TGCGCCAGCAGCTTGGCGAACAGGGGCGAGTCGACTGAAGCTTTCTTT
CDR3aa: CASSLANRGESTEAFF
v_gene: TRBV5-1
j_gene: TRBJ1-1
len: 16
abundance: .
d_gene: TRBD1

CDR3nt: TGTGCCAGCAGCTTAGGTGCCGAGTATGGCTACACCTTC
CDR3aa: CASSLGAEYGYTF
v_gene: TRBV7-9
j_gene: TRBJ1-2
len: 13
abundance: few
d_gene: .

CDR3nt: TGTGCCAGCAGTGAAGCGGCCGGGATCCAAGAGACCCAGTACTTC
CDR3aa: CASSEAAGIQETQYF
v_gene: TRBV6-1
j_gene: TRBJ2-5
len: 15
abundance: .
d_gene: .

CDR3nt: TGTGCCAGCAGCCCCCGGGGAGCCTACAATGAGCAGTTCTTC
CDR3aa: CASSPRGAYNEQFF
v_gene: TRBV7-3
j_gene: TRBJ2-1
len: 14
abundance: .
d_gene: .

CDR3nt: TGTGCCAGCAGCGTAGACCCTAGCGGGAGGGACGAGCAGTACTTC
CDR3aa: CASSVDPSGRDEQYF
v_gene: TRBV9
j_gene: TRBJ2-7
len: 15
abundance: .
d_gene: TRBD2

CDR3nt: TGTGCCAGCAGCTCACCGGGACTAGCACAAGAGACCCAGTACTTC
CDR3aa: CASSSPGLAQETQYF
v_gene: TRBV11-2
j_gene: TRBJ2-5
len: 15
abundance: .
d_gene: TRBD2

CDR3nt: TGTGCCAGCTCACCTAGGGCCCTGGACAATAACTATGGCTACACCTTC
CDR3aa: CASSPRALDNNYGYTF
v_gene: TRBV18
j_gene: TRBJ1-2
len: 16
abundance: .
d_gene: .

CDR3nt: TGTGCCAGCAGCTTAGTAGGGGGCGCGGGTAATCAGCCCCAGCATTTT
CDR3aa: CASSLVGGAGNQPQHF
v_gene: TRBV7-9
j_gene: TRBJ1-5
len: 16
abundance: once
d_gene: TRBD1

CDR3nt: TGTGCCAGCAGTTTCCAACGGGGGTATGGCTACACCTTC
CDR3aa: CASSFQRGYGYTF
v_gene: TRBV2
j_gene: TRBJ1-2
len: 13
abundance: .
d_gene: .

CDR3nt: TGTGCCAGCAGTGACAGGGGTTACACAGATACGCAGTATTTT
CDR3aa: CASSDRGYTDTQYF
v_gene: TRBV25-1
j_gene: TRBJ2-3
len: 14
abundance: once
d_gene: .

CDR3nt: TGTGCCAGCAGCGCCGGGACTAGCGGGTTGATGGAGCAGTACTTC
CDR3aa: CASSAGTSGLMEQYF
v_gene: TRBV9
j_gene: TRBJ2-7
len: 15
abundance: .
d_gene: TRBD2

CDR3nt: TGCGCCAGCAGCCAAGGCTTCAGCGTCGGAAACACCATATATTTT
CDR3aa: CASSQGFSVGNTIYF
v_gene: TRBV4-1
j_gene: TRBJ1-3
len: 15
abundance: .
d_gene: .

CDR3nt: TGTGCCAGCACCCCCTGGGACAGGGAGAAGAATGAGCAGTTCTTC
CDR3aa: CASTPWDREKNEQFF
v_gene: TRBV5-6
j_gene: TRBJ2-1
len: 15
abundance: .
d_gene: TRBD1

CDR3nt: TGTGCCAGCAGCCCTACAGGTATCCCCTATGGCTACACCTTC
CDR3aa: CASSPTGIPYGYTF
v_gene: TRBV7-2
j_gene: TRBJ1-2
len: 14
abundance: .
d_gene: .

CDR3nt: TGTGCCAGCAGACTAGCATTCTACCAGTACTTC
CDR3aa: CASRLAFYQYF
v_gene: TRBV6-6
j_gene: TRBJ2-5
len: 11
abundance: .
d_gene: .

CDR3nt: TGTGCCAGCAGCGTCCAGGGGGTGGGAAACACCATATATTTT
CDR3aa: CASSVQGVGNTIYF
v_gene: TRBV9
j_gene: TRBJ1-3
len: 14
abundance: .
d_gene: TRBD1

CDR3nt: TGTGCCAGCAGCGTAGGGACAGAGAGCGGGAGGGTTACCTACAATGAGCAGTTCTTC
CDR3aa: CASSVGTESGRVTYNEQFF
v_gene: TRBV9
j_gene: TRBJ2-1
len: 19
abundance: .
d_gene: TRBD2

CDR3nt: TGTGCCAGCAGCATAGAGTTGGGGGGAAACAATGAGCAGTTCTTC
CDR3aa: CASSIELGGNNEQFF
v_gene: TRBV7-9
j_gene: TRBJ2-1
len: 15
abundance: few
d_gene: .

CDR3nt: TGTGCCAGCAGTTTAAAAGGGCAGGGGAGCTCCTACGAGCAGTACTTC
CDR3aa: CASSLKGQGSSYEQYF
v_gene: TRBV28
j_gene: TRBJ2-7
len: 16
abundance: .
d_gene: .

CDR3nt: TGTGCCAGTACCCCCGAAGGCTTCGGGGAGCAGTACTTC
CDR3aa: CASTPEGFGEQYF
v_gene: TRBV19
j_gene: TRBJ2-7
len: 13
abundance: once
d_gene: .

CDR3nt: TGTGCCATCACAACAGGGGTTGACTATGGCTACACCTTC
CDR3aa: CAITTGVDYGYTF
v_gene: TRBV10-3
j_gene: TRBJ1-2
len: 13
abundance: once
d_gene: TRBD1

CDR3nt: TGTGCCAGCAGTACAACCGGGACAGTTGGAAACACCATATATTTT
CDR3aa: CASSTTGTVGNTIYF
v_gene: TRBV7-2
j_gene: TRBJ1-3
len: 15
abundance: .
d_gene: TRBD1

CDR3nt: TGTGCCAGCAGTTACGGTAAACGCTCCGGCACTGAAGCTTTCTTT
CDR3aa: CASSYGKRSGTEAFF
v_gene: TRBV6-5
j_gene: TRBJ1-1
len: 15
abundance: few
d_gene: .

CDR3nt: TGTGCCAGCAGCTTTACAGGGAATCAGCCCCAGCATTTT
CDR3aa: CASSFTGNQPQHF
v_gene: TRBV11-2
j_gene: TRBJ1-5
len: 13
abundance: .
d_gene: .

CDR3nt: TGTGCCTGTGCCCCGGGACTAGCGCTGAACACCGGGGAGCTGTTTTTT
CDR3aa: CACAPGLALNTGELFF
v_gene: TRBV30
j_gene: TRBJ2-2
len: 16
abundance: once
d_gene: TRBD2

CDR3nt: TGTGCCACCAGTTTTACTAGCGGGAGTGAGACCCAGTACTTC
CDR3aa: CATSFTSGSETQYF
v_gene: TRBV15
j_gene: TRBJ2-5
len: 14
abundance: .
d_gene: TRBD2

CDR3nt: TGTGCCTGGAGTGTAGGGGGGGCGGGTGGCTACACCTTC
CDR3aa: CAWSVGGAGGYTF
v_gene: TRBV30
j_gene: TRBJ1-2
len: 13
abundance: .
d_gene: .

CDR3nt: TGTGCCAGCCCTCAAATATCCCCCAGGTTTGACTATGGCTACACCTTC
CDR3aa: CASPQISPRFDYGYTF
v_gene: TRBV27
j_gene: TRBJ1-2
len: 16
abundance: once
d_gene: .

CDR3nt: TGTGCCAGCAGTTACTCCGACAGGAACACTGAAGCTTTCTTT
CDR3aa: CASSYSDRNTEAFF
v_gene: TRBV6-5
j_gene: TRBJ1-1
len: 14
abundance: few
d_gene: .

CDR3nt: TGTGCCAGCAGCTTAGCGGGGGCTAACGGCTATGGCTACACCTTC
CDR3aa: CASSLAGANGYGYTF
v_gene: TRBV7-8
j_gene: TRBJ1-2
len: 15
abundance: .
d_gene: .